This entry is about one TCR beta chain. The data were taken from a study of blood T cell repertoires in COVID-19. Study at large: Acute and convalescent COVID-19 samples came from the United States, Italy and Spain. T cells, B-cell-depleted T cells, or PBMCs supplied cDNA or gDNA.

The trim removed 8 bases at V and 6 bases at J, leaving 6 bases unmatched. The germline gives CDR1 MNHEY, CDR2 SMNVEV (reference sequence). This CDR3 spans 12 amino acids. Categorization into cohorts depended on clinical history that participants reported. Donors of Cohort 3 who recovered were those that had two negative PCRs, clearance, or symptom resolution. Method: immunoSEQ multiplex PCR; TCRdb's copy keeps in-frame clones and lacks some. The data contain roughly 240,000 clones, more than 75% of them singletons. The receptor comes from a woman aged 50 to 60 who had recovered from COVID-19. The sequenced sample was PBMCs or T cells enriched from blood (not recorded which). The rearrangement uses TRBV27 and TRBJ1-1; 7 bases are shared with TRBD1. The CDR3 DNA follows: TGTGCCAGCCGCCAACAGGGGTCTGAAGCTTTCTTT. This translates into CASRQQGSEAFF.